Listed below are T cell receptor beta chains from one sample, sequenced in a study of Ad26.COV2.S vaccination and SARS-CoV-2 variants. Sequenced by immunoSEQ multiplex PCR; TCRdb stores in-frame clones only, minus some. The data show 400,000 to 500,000 clones, with around nine tenths seen just once and approximately 4% held by the top ten. The sequencing here drew on peripheral blood, taken in a trial of Ad26.COV2.S vaccine versus placebo. Source of these receptors: a person aged 18-60 years who received the Ad26.COV2.S COVID-19 vaccine or a placebo. Each CDR3 is given without its conserved first and last residue. D genes are given only for firm matches. The size of a clone is reported for some rows only, either as once, few or many, or as a class for expanded clones.

j_call	clone_size	v_call	d_call	cdr3_aa
TRBJ1-2	.	TRBV6-1	.	ASSAFQGNYGYT
TRBJ1-2	.	TRBV4-1	.	ASSQVGVYYGYT
TRBJ2-2	.	TRBV19	.	ASSPVAGELF
TRBJ1-3	.	TRBV14	.	ASSQDRSESYISGNTIY
TRBJ2-3	.	TRBV28	.	ASLAEDRYTDTQY
TRBJ2-5	.	TRBV15	.	ATSRRALETQY
TRBJ2-1	.	TRBV19	.	AIGDRNNEQF
TRBJ1-2	.	TRBV7-9	TRBD1	ASSLGQGNYGYT
TRBJ1-5	.	TRBV5-1	.	ASSVGDGYSNQPQH
TRBJ1-2	.	TRBV10-3	.	AISLDYGYT
TRBJ2-5	.	TRBV5-1	TRBD2	ASSLVPLDTSGGQTQY
TRBJ2-5	.	TRBV6-5	.	ASSPPPPETQY
TRBJ2-5	few	TRBV3-1/TRBV3-2	.	ASSRESPQRQETQY
TRBJ1-1	.	TRBV19	.	ASSMGQNTEAF
TRBJ1-2	.	TRBV15	.	ATSRVGDYYGYT
TRBJ1-3	.	TRBV4-3	.	ASSQKDSSGNTIY
TRBJ2-3	.	TRBV3-1/TRBV3-2	.	ASSQTPGTQY
TRBJ2-3	.	TRBV9	TRBD2	ASSVRASGAPRDTQY
TRBJ2-7	.	TRBV13	TRBD2	ASSFLAGGYEQY
TRBJ1-3	.	TRBV30	.	AGRIGSGNTIY
TRBJ2-1	.	TRBV9	.	ASSVEGGVAYNEQF
TRBJ1-4	.	TRBV11-2	TRBD1	ASSLDRTGGTEKLF
TRBJ2-7	.	TRBV6-6	.	ASRPSPGPYEQY
TRBJ2-1	.	TRBV9	.	ASSVVGTEQF
TRBJ2-7	.	TRBV6-2/TRBV6-3	.	ASSYPQGGVSYEQY
TRBJ2-7	once	TRBV5-1	.	ASSSRAGTYEQY
TRBJ2-3	.	TRBV7-3	.	ASSLLQGGTDTQY